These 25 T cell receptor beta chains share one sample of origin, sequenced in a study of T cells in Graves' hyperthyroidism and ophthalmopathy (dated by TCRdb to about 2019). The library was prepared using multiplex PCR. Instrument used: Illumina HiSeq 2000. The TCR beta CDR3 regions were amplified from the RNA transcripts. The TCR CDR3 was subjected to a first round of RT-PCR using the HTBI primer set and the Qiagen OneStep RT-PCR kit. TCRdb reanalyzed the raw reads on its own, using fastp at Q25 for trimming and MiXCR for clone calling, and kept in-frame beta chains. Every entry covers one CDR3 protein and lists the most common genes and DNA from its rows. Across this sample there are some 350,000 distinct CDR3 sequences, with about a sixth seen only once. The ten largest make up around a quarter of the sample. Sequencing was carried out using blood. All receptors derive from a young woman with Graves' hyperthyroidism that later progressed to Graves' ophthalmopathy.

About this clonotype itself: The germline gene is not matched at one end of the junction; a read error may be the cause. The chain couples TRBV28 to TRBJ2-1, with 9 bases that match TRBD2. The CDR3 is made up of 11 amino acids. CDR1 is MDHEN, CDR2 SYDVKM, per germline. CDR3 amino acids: CASSEAGGLLF. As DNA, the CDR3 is TGTGCCAGCAGTGAAGCGGGGGGCTTGTTGTTC.

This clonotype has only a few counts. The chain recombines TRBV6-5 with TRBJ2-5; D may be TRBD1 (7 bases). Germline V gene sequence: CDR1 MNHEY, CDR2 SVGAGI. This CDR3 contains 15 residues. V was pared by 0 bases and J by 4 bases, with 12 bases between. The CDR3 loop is CASSYSRDSLETQYF. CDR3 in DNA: TGTGCCAGCAGTTACTCGCGGGACAGTTTAGAGACCCAGTACTTC.

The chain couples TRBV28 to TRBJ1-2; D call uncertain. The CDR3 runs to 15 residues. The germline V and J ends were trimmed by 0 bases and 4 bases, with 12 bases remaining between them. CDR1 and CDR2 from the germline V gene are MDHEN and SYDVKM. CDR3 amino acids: CASSLWLQEGYGYTF. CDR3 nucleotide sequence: TGTGCCAGCAGTTTATGGTTACAAGAGGGCTATGGCTACACCTTC.

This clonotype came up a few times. The CDR3 sequence: CSVEPWDRGDNEQFF. The CDR3 DNA is TGCAGCGTTGAACCCTGGGACAGGGGTGACAATGAGCAGTTCTTC. The V call is TRBV29-1, the J call TRBJ2-1; 10 bases map to TRBD1. V was pared by 2 bases and J by 5 bases, with 6 bases of the junction left unmatched. CDR1 and CDR2 from the germline V gene are SQVTM and ANQGSEA. This CDR3 comprises 15 residues.

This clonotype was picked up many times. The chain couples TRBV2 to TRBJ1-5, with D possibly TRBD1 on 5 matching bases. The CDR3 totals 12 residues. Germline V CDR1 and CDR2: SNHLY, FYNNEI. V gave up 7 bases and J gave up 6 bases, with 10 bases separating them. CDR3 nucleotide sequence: TGTGCCAGCAACGGGCAGGGTCAGCCCCAGCATTTT. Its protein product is CASNGQGQPQHF. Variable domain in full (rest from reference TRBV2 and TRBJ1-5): EPEVTQTPSHQVTQMGQEVILRCVPISNHLYFYWYRQILGQKVEFLVSFYNNEISEKSEIFDDQFSVERPDGSNFTLKIRSTKLEDSAMYFCASNGQGQPQHFGDGTRLSIL.

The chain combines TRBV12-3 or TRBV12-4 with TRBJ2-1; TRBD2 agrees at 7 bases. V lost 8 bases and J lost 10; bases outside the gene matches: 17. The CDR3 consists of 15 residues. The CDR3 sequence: CASPGGPGRAGEQFF. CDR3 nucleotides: TGTGCCAGCCCCGGCGGGCCGGGACGAGCGGGGGAGCAGTTCTTC.

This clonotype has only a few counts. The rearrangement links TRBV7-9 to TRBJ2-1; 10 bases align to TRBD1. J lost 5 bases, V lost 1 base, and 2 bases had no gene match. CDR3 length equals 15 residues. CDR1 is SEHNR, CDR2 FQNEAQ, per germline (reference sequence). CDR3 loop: CASSLEGQGNNEQFF. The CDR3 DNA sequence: TGTGCCAGCAGCTTAGAGGGACAGGGGAACAATGAGCAGTTCTTC.

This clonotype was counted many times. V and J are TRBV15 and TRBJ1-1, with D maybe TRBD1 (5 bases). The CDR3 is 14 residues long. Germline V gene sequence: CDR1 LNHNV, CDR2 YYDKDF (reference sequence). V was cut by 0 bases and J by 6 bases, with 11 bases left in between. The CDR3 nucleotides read TGTGCCACCAGCAGAGATGCAGGGCGGGCTGAAGCTTTCTTT. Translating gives CATSRDAGRAEAFF.

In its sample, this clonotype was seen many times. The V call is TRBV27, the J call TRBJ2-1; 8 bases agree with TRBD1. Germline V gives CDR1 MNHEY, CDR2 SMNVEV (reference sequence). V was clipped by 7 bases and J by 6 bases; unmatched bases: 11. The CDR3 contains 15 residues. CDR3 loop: CASKDQGAGRNEQFF. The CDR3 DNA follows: TGTGCCAGCAAGGACCAGGGGGCCGGCCGCAATGAGCAGTTCTTC.

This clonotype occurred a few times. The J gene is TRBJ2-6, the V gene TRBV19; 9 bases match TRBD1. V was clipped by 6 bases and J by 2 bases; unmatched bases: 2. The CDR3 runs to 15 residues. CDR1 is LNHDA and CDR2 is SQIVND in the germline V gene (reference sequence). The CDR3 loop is CASRDRGAGANVLTF. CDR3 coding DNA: TGTGCCAGTAGAGACAGGGGGGCTGGGGCCAACGTCCTGACTTTC.

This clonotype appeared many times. CDR3 coding DNA: TGTGCCAGCAGTTACGAAGGGACGTCTTACACTGAAGCTTTCTTT. It codes for CASSYEGTSYTEAFF. V is TRBV6-1 and J is TRBJ1-1, with D possibly matching TRBD1 (5 bases). CDR1 and CDR2 from the germline V gene are MNHNS and SASEGT. V was trimmed by 5 bases and J by 3 bases, leaving 16 bases between them. CDR3 size: 15 residues.

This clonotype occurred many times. CDR3 sequence reads: CASRKIGSVERDTQYF. CDR3 coding DNA: TGTGCCAGTAGGAAGATCGGGAGTGTGGAAAGAGATACGCAGTATTTT. V is TRBV7-9 and J is TRBJ2-3, with D perhaps TRBD2 (6 bases). The CDR3 contains 16 residues. V was shortened by 9 bases and J by 5 bases, with 24 bases between the two germline ends. Germline V gene sequence: CDR1 SEHNR, CDR2 FQNEAQ (reference sequence).

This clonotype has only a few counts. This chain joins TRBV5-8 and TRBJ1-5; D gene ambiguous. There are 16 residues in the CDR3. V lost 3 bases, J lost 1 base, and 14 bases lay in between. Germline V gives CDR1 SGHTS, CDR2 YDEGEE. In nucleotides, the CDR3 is TGTGCCAGCAGCTCCGGGTCAGTGAGAAGCAATCAGCCCCAGCATTTT. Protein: CASSSGSVRSNQPQHF.

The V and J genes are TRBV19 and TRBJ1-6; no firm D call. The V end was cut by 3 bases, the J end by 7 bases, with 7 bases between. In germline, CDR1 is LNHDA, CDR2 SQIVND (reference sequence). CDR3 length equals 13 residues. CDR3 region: CASSIAPNSPLHF. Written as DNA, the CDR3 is TGTGCCAGTAGTATCGCCCCAAATTCACCCCTCCACTTT.

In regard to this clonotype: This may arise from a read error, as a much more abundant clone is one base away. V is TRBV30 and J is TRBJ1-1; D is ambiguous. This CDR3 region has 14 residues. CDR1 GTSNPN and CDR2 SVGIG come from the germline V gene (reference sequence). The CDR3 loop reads CAWNVDPQNTEASF. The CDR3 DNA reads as TGTGCCTGGAACGTGGACCCGCAGAACACTGAAGCTTCCTTT.

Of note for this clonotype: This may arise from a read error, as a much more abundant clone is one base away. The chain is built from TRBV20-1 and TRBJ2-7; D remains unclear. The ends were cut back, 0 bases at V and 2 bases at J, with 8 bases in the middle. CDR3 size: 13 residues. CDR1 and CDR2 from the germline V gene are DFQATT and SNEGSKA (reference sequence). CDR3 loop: CSARDVNPYEQYF. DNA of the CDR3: TGCAGTGCTAGAGATGTCAACCCCTACGAGCAGTACTTC.

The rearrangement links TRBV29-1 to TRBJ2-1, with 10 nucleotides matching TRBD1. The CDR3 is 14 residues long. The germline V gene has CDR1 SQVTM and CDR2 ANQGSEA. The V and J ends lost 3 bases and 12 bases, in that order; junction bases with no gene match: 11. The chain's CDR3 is CSVDLGQGPWGQFF. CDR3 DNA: TGCAGCGTTGATCTGGGACAGGGGCCGTGGGGGCAGTTCTTC.

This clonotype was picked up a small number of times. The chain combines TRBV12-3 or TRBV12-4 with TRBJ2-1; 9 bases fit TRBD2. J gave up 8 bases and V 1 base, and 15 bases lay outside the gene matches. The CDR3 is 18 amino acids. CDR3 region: CASSLEGLARSRADEQFF. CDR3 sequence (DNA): TGTGCCAGCAGTTTAGAGGGACTAGCTCGTTCGAGGGCGGATGAGCAGTTCTTC.

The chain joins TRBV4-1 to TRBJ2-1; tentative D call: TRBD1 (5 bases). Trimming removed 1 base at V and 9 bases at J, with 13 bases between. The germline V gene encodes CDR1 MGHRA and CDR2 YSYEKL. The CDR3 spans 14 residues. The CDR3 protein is CASSQVIRAGEQFF. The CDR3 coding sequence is TGCGCCAGCAGCCAAGTAATCAGGGCAGGTGAGCAGTTCTTC.

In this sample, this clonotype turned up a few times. The CDR3 coding sequence is TGTGCCAGCAGCTTAGAAGGACAGCCGGGACTAGCGAGGAGGTACTTC. This sequence encodes CASSLEGQPGLARRYF. V and J are TRBV11-2 and TRBJ2-7, with TRBD2 matching over 10 bases. The CDR3 runs to 16 residues. The V and J ends lost 0 bases and 12 bases, in that order; junction bases with no gene match: 14. Germline V gene sequence: CDR1 SGHAT, CDR2 FQNNGV.

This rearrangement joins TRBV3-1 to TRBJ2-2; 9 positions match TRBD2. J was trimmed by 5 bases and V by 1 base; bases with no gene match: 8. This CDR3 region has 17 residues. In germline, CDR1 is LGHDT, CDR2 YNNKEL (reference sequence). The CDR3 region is CASSQGKIAGVTGELFF. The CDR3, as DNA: TGTGCCAGCAGCCAAGGGAAGATAGCGGGGGTTACCGGGGAGCTGTTTTTT.

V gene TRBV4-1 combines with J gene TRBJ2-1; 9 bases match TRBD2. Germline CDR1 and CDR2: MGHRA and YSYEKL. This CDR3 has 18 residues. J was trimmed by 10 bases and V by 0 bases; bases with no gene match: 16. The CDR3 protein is CASSQELLAGVGSEEQFF. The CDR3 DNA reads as TGCGCCAGCAGCCAAGAGTTACTAGCGGGCGTGGGTAGTGAGGAGCAGTTCTTC.

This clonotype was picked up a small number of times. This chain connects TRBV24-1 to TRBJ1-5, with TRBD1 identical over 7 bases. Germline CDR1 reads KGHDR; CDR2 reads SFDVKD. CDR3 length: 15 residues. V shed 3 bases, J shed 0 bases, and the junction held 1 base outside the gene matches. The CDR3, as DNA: TGTGCCACCAGTGATGGGACAGTTAGCAATCAGCCCCAGCATTTT. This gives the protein CATSDGTVSNQPQHF.

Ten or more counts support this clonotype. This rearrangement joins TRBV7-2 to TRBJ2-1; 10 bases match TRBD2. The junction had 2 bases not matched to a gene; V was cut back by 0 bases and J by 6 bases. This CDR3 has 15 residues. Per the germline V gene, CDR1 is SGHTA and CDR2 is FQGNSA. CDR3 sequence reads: CASSLARLAGNEQFF. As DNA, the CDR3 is TGTGCCAGCAGCTTAGCGCGACTAGCGGGCAATGAGCAGTTCTTC.

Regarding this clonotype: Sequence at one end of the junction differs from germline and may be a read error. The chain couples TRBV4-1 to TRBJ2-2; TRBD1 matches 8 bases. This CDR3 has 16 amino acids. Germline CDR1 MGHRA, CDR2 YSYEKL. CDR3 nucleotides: TGCGCCAGCAACCAAACCGGGACAGGGAACACCGGGGAGCTGTTTTTT. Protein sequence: CASNQTGTGNTGELFF.